This T cell receptor (beta chain) derives from a study of identical twins. TCRdb redid the calling of the 5' RACE reads with MiXCR, one entry per CDR3 protein. This sample carries hundreds of thousands of distinct CDR3 sequences, less than 10% of them seen once, and the ten largest clones take around 0.98%. In germline, CDR1 is LGHNA, CDR2 YSLEER. V lost 1 base and J lost 6, with 19 bases in between. CDR3 length equals 16 residues. The same specimen was also included in a second study, on yellow fever vaccine responses in identical twins.

The TCR comes from a woman aged 18-29 years in good health. The chain is built from TRBV4-3 and TRBJ2-7, with no clear D. Material: PBMCs. CDR3 loop: CASSQGPTVLGAEQYF. The DNA of the CDR3 is TGCGCCAGCAGCCAAGGCCCAACTGTCCTAGGAGCCGAGCAGTACTTC.